One sample yielded the 20 T cell receptor beta chains listed below, sequenced in a study of neurological immune-mediated disorders. MiXCR, applied by TCRdb to the 5' RACE reads, yields one record per CDR3 protein. The table has more than 50,000 distinct CDR3 sequences, more than 3% seen once. Material: PBMCs. The origin of the receptors is an older woman with multiple sclerosis.

This clonotype was observed many times. The chain couples TRBV5-4 to TRBJ1-2, with D tentatively TRBD1 (5 bases). In germline, CDR1 is SGHNT, CDR2 YYREEE (reference sequence). The V gene lost 7 bases and the J gene lost 7 bases, with 23 bases spanning the gap. The CDR3 is made up of 15 amino acids. In nucleotides, the CDR3 is TGTGCCAGCGTTTCTCCCTCTCAGGGCGTTGGTGGCTACACCTTC. This codes for CASVSPSQGVGGYTF.

This clonotype was detected many times. The rearrangement joins TRBV7-2 to TRBJ2-3; 9 positions agree with TRBD2. The CDR3 has 16 amino acids. V lost 1 base, J lost 2 bases, and 4 bases stayed unmatched. In germline, CDR1 is SGHTA, CDR2 FQGNSA. In DNA, the CDR3 is TGTGCCAGCAGCTTAGGGCTAGCGGGACCCACAGATACGCAGTATTTT. Its translation is CASSLGLAGPTDTQYF.

The gene calls are TRBV5-1 and TRBJ2-1; the match to TRBD2 covers 7 bases. CDR1 and CDR2 (germline): SGHRS, YFSETQ. This CDR3 region has 16 residues. With V trimmed by 0 bases and J by 4 bases, 7 bases remained unmatched. In nucleotides, the CDR3 is TGCGCCAGCAGCTTGGCGCTAGCGGCAAGGTACAATGAGCAGTTCTTC. Its protein is CASSLALAARYNEQFF.

This clonotype was seen repeatedly, ten times or more. The chain employs TRBV20-1 and TRBJ2-3, with 8 nucleotides matching TRBD1. Germline-derived CDR1 and CDR2 are DFQATT and SNEGSKA (reference sequence). This CDR3 region has 14 residues. Trimming removed 5 bases from V and 3 bases from J; junction bases left unmatched: 7. The CDR3 spells CSAPRTGNTDTQYF. The CDR3 region has the DNA TGCAGTGCTCCCCGGACAGGGAATACAGATACGCAGTATTTT.

In this sample, this clonotype turned up many times. V gene TRBV7-2 combines with J gene TRBJ2-2; D uncertain. The CDR3 sequence is 14 residues long. Germline CDR1 SGHTA, CDR2 FQGNSA. The V and J ends lost 5 bases and 4 bases respectively, with 11 bases between them. Written as DNA, the CDR3 is TGTGCCAGCAGCCCACCCGTCGTCACCGGGGAGCTGTTTTTT. This gives the protein CASSPPVVTGELFF.

This clonotype was seen at least ten times. V usage is TRBV4-1 and J usage is TRBJ2-3; 8 nucleotides align to TRBD2. Germline assignment: CDR1 MGHRA and CDR2 YSYEKL. The CDR3 contains 18 residues. Losses at the gene ends were 0 bases for V and 2 bases for J; bases not matched to a gene: 10. The CDR3 sequence is CASSQDPGAGASTDTQYF. CDR3 coding DNA: TGCGCCAGCAGCCAAGACCCGGGAGCGGGAGCCTCCACAGATACGCAGTATTTT.

This clonotype was picked up many times. V gene TRBV20-1 combines with J gene TRBJ1-2; D may be TRBD1 (5 bases). V was cut by 0 bases and J by 8 bases, with 22 bases left in between. The CDR3 runs 16 residues. Germline-derived CDR1 and CDR2 are DFQATT and SNEGSKA (reference sequence). The chain's CDR3 is CSARDLDGLRVLGYTF. The CDR3 region has the DNA TGCAGTGCTAGAGATCTGGACGGACTCAGGGTGTTAGGCTACACCTTC.

This clonotype was observed many times. The V call is TRBV5-1, the J call TRBJ2-1; 7 bases are a match to TRBD1. Germline-derived CDR1 and CDR2 are SGHRS and YFSETQ. V dropped 4 bases and J dropped 1; count of bases not matched to a gene: 2. The CDR3 loop spans 14 amino acids. CDR3 amino acids: CASSTGQSYNEQFF. In nucleotides, the CDR3 is TGCGCCAGCAGCACGGGACAGTCCTACAATGAGCAGTTCTTC.

This clonotype was seen ten or more times. This chain connects TRBV27 to TRBJ2-7; the D call may be TRBD1 or TRBD2 (5 bases each). Per germline, CDR1 MNHEY and CDR2 SMNVEV (reference sequence). Trimming cost V 4 bases and J 3 bases, with 13 bases left between them. CDR3 length: 14 residues. The CDR3 DNA reads as TGTGCCAGCAGTTGGGGACCAAGCTTCTACGAGCAGTACTTC. This codes for CASSWGPSFYEQYF.

In its sample, this clonotype was seen a few times. The CDR3 sequence is CASSLQVVAASYEQYF. The CDR3 bases are TGTGCCAGCAGCTTACAAGTAGTAGCGGCATCCTACGAGCAGTACTTC. The chain employs TRBV7-8 and TRBJ2-7; weak D call: TRBD2 (6 bases). This CDR3 has 16 residues. CDR1 SGHVS and CDR2 FQNEAQ come from the germline V gene. Deletions cut 2 bases from V and 1 base from J, with 15 bases between.

In this sample, this clonotype turned up a few times. This sequence joins TRBV20-1 and TRBJ2-7; 15 nucleotides align to TRBD2. The trim removed 5 bases at V and 5 bases at J, leaving 19 bases unmatched. This CDR3 region has 19 residues. Per germline, CDR1 DFQATT and CDR2 SNEGSKA (reference sequence). This CDR3 reads CSAQEPGLAGGIEVHEQYF. Here the CDR3 DNA reads TGCAGTGCTCAGGAACCGGGACTAGCGGGAGGAATAGAAGTGCACGAGCAGTACTTC.

This clonotype came up many times. The V gene is TRBV3-1, the J gene TRBJ2-7; D might be TRBD1 (6 bases). The V end lost 4 bases, the J end lost 3 bases, and 19 bases lay between the germline ends. CDR1 LGHDT and CDR2 YNNKEL come from the germline V gene (reference sequence). CDR3 length: 16 amino acids. DNA of the CDR3: TGTGCCAGCAGCCCTCCCCCGGCTACAGGGCGCTACGAGCAGTACTTC. Protein sequence: CASSPPPATGRYEQYF.

This clonotype was seen ten or more times. The rearrangement links TRBV4-2 to TRBJ1-2; 9 bases are shared with TRBD1. Germline V gives CDR1 LGHNA, CDR2 YNFKEQ. The CDR3 contains 15 residues. Unmatched junction bases numbered 4, after V lost 1 base and J lost 4 bases. The CDR3 nucleotides are TGTGCCAGCAGCCAAGTAACGACAGGGGGCTATGGCTACACCTTC. Protein: CASSQVTTGGYGYTF.

This clonotype was detected many times. The rearrangement joins TRBV3-1 to TRBJ2-5; D is unclear. This CDR3 spans 14 amino acids. V was shortened by 8 bases and J by 4 bases, with 17 bases between the two germline ends. Germline V gives CDR1 LGHDT, CDR2 YNNKEL (reference sequence). The DNA for the CDR3 is TGTGCCAGCTCCACTCCCGAGTTTCCAGAGACCCAGTACTTC. This codes for CASSTPEFPETQYF.

The table lists this clonotype with many counts. V usage is TRBV9 and J usage is TRBJ1-6, with unresolved D. Trimming took 1 base from V and 7 from J, leaving 12 bases between them. The germline V gene encodes CDR1 SGDLS and CDR2 YYNGEE. The CDR3 has 15 amino acids. CDR3 region: CASSVRAVPNSPLHF. In DNA form, the CDR3 reads TGTGCCAGCAGCGTACGGGCGGTTCCCAATTCACCCCTCCACTTT.

This clonotype showed up many times. J is TRBJ2-1 and V is TRBV20-1; D is undetermined. There are 13 residues in the CDR3. Germline assignment: CDR1 DFQATT and CDR2 SNEGSKA (reference sequence). The ends were cut back, 4 bases at V and 4 bases at J, with 11 bases in the middle. The CDR3 spells CSATRTRYNEQFF. Here the CDR3 DNA reads TGCAGTGCTACGAGAACCAGGTACAATGAGCAGTTCTTC.

Many counts were recorded for this clonotype. This sequence joins TRBV20-1 and TRBJ2-7, with 8 nucleotides matching TRBD2. The V and J ends lost 1 base and 1 base, in that order; junction bases with no gene match: 6. CDR1 is DFQATT, CDR2 SNEGSKA, per germline (reference sequence). The CDR3 is 15 amino acids. The CDR3 coding sequence is TGCAGTGCTAGAGTGGGAAGCGGGAGTTCCTACGAGCAGTACTTC. It translates to CSARVGSGSSYEQYF.

This clonotype has only a few counts. CDR3 in amino acids: CASSQGDTGYEQYF. The DNA of the CDR3 is TGTGCCAGCAGCCAAGGGGACACGGGCTACGAGCAGTACTTC. The V call is TRBV3-1, the J call TRBJ2-7, with D maybe TRBD1 (6 bases). This CDR3 comprises 14 residues. Germline V gene sequence: CDR1 LGHDT, CDR2 YNNKEL (reference sequence). Trimming pared 1 base from V and 3 bases from J, leaving 10 bases between.

This clonotype was observed at least ten times. This chain joins TRBV14 and TRBJ2-2; D may be TRBD1 (6 bases). CDR3 size: 15 residues. Per germline, CDR1 SGHDN and CDR2 FVKESK. Trimming removed 8 bases from V and 5 bases from J, with 18 bases in between. The CDR3 coding sequence is TGTGCCAGCGAAGAAAGTACAGGGAGAACCGGGGAGCTGTTTTTT. This encodes CASEESTGRTGELFF.

This clonotype was detected ten times or more. The genes are TRBV27 and TRBJ1-4; 7 bases are a match to TRBD1. CDR3 size: 14 residues. J lost 7 bases, V lost 5 bases, and 7 bases had no gene match. CDR1 and CDR2 (germline): MNHEY, SMNVEV (reference sequence). The CDR3 DNA is TGTGCCAGCAGTCAGGACAGGACGGGTGAAAAACTGTTTTTT. Its protein product is CASSQDRTGEKLFF.